This T cell receptor (beta chain) was identified in a study of blood T cell repertoires in COVID-19. Methods used by the authors: Estimated nucleated cell counts came from reference gene primer amplification. Sequencing used immunoSEQ multiplex PCR; TCRdb keeps in-frame clones, though not all of them. From that table come the V and J calls and clone size; the DNA was used to work out D and trimming. The data contain about 380,000 clones, around 87% of them seen just once; the ten biggest clones take up around 1.3%. Germline V CDR1 and CDR2: LGHNA, YNFKEQ. The CDR3 loop spans 14 amino acids. V lost 1 base to trimming and J lost 6 bases; unmatched junction nucleotides: 0.

This clonotype was obtained from a man aged 25 to 45 who had recovered from COVID-19. The chain employs TRBV4-2 and TRBJ2-1, with TRBD2 matching 10 bases. Sequences were obtained from PBMCs or T cells enriched from blood (not recorded which). The CDR3 bases are TGTGCCAGCAGCCAAGGACTAGCGGGCAATGAGCAGTTCTTC. The encoded protein is CASSQGLAGNEQFF.